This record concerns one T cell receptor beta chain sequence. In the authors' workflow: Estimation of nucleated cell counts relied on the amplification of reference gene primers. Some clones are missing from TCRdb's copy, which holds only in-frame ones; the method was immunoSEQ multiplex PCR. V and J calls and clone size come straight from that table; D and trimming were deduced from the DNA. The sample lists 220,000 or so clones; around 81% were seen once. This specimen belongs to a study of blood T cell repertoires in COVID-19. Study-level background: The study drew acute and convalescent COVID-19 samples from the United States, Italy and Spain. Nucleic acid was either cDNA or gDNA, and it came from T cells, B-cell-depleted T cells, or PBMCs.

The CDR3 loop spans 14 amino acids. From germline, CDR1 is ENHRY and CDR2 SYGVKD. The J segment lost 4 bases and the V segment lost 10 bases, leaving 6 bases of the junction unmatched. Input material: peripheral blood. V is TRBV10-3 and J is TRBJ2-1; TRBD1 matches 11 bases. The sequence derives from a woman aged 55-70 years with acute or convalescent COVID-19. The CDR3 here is CATSGQGEYNEQFF. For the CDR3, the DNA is TGTGCCACCTCGGGACAGGGGGAATACAATGAGCAGTTCTTC.